This TCR beta chain was observed in a study of T cell changes during pregnancy in multiple sclerosis. The CDR3 is made up of 15 amino acids. Germline CDR1 and CDR2: SEHNR and FQNEAQ (reference sequence). Trimming at V came to 5 bases and at J to 4 bases, leaving 9 bases not matched to a gene. Assay used: immunoSEQ multiplex PCR; TCRdb lists only in-frame clones, some missing. Among 35,000 to 45,000 clones, about 85% were seen once, and the ten largest hold around 1%. The sample consisted of CD4+ T cells from peripheral blood mononuclear cells, taken after pregnancy. This clonotype was sampled from a female donor with multiple sclerosis, enrolled in a pregnancy study. This chain links TRBV7-9 with TRBJ1-2, with 8 bases fitting TRBD1. The CDR3 nucleotides read TGTGCCAGCAGCCTAAACAGGGGGGCATTCTATGGCTACACCTTC. It codes for CASSLNRGAFYGYTF.